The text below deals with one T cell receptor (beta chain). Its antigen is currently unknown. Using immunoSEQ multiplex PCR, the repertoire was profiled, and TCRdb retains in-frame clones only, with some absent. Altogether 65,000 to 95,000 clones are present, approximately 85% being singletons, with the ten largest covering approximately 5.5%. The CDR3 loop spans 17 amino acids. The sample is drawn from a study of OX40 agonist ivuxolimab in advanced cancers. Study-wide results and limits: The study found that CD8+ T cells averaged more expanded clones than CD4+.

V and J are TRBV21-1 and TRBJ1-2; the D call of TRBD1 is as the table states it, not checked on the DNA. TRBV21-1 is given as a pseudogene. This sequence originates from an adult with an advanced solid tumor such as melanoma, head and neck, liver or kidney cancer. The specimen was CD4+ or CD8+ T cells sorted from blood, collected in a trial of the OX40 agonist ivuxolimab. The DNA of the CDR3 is TGTGCCAGCAGCAGCGGGACAGGGGGTACGGGAATCTATGGCTACACCTTC. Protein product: CASSSGTGGTGIYGYTF.